A single sample gave rise to the 6 T cell receptor beta chains below, sequenced in a study of graft-versus-host responses after intestinal transplantation. Graft tissue was processed to release intraepithelial and lamina propria lymphocytes. The repertoire was sequenced with immunoSEQ multiplex PCR; TCRdb's copy has only in-frame clones and lacks some. Of over 60,000 clones in the sample, about nine tenths are singletons; the top ten hold around 1.8%. The starting material was ileum tissue, obtained 350 to 400 days after transplant. These receptor sequences come from a human patient who received an intestinal transplant, so some T cells may come from the graft donor.

J is TRBJ2-5 and V is TRBV2; 10 bases match TRBD1. Germline CDR1 SNHLY, CDR2 FYNNEI. The CDR3 runs 11 residues. The V gene end was trimmed by 6 bases and the J gene end by 12 bases; junction bases not matched to a gene: 4. DNA of the CDR3: TGTGCCAGCAGGGGGACAGGGGCGAAGTACTTC. Residues: CASRGTGAKYF.

CDR3 in amino acids: CASSGPGTENTGELFF. The DNA for the CDR3 is TGTGCCAGCAGCGGACCCGGGACGGAGAACACCGGGGAGCTGTTTTTT. This rearrangement joins TRBV13 to TRBJ2-2; the D call may be TRBD1 or TRBD2 (5 bases each). The CDR3 runs to 16 residues. Deletions cut 5 bases from V and 1 base from J, with 14 bases between. In germline, CDR1 is PRHDT, CDR2 FYEKMQ (reference sequence).

V gene TRBV6-4 combines with J gene TRBJ2-1; D possibly matches TRBD1 or TRBD2 (5 bases each). V was trimmed by 0 bases and J by 10 bases, leaving 7 bases between them. The CDR3 contains 12 residues. Germline lookup yields CDR1 MRHNA and CDR2 SNTAGT. The CDR3 loop reads CASSDSGEEQFF. In DNA form, the CDR3 reads TGTGCCAGCAGTGACTCGGGGGAGGAGCAGTTCTTC.

The table lists this clone with a few counts. The chain couples TRBV10-3 to TRBJ2-1, with TRBD2 matching 9 bases. Germline trimming cut 3 bases from V and 12 bases from J; bases unmatched to any gene: 3. The germline V gene encodes CDR1 ENHRY and CDR2 SYGVKD. The CDR3 spans 12 residues. CDR3 loop: CAISDMREGQFF. For the CDR3, the DNA is TGTGCCATCAGTGATATGCGGGAGGGGCAGTTCTTC.

CDR3 region: CASSLGTTHTDTQYF. DNA for the CDR3: TGTGCCAGCAGCTTAGGGACAACTCACACAGATACGCAGTATTTT. The chain joins TRBV7-3 to TRBJ2-3, with D maybe TRBD1 (6 bases). Germline V lookup: CDR1 SGHTA, CDR2 FQGTGA. The length of the CDR3 is 15 residues. The V gene lost 2 bases and the J gene lost 2 bases, with 11 bases spanning the gap.

As concerns this clone: Compared with germline, one end of the junction differs, possibly owing to a read error. The same CDR3 can be traced to other DNA sequences in this sample. The V gene is TRBV10-3, the J gene TRBJ1-1; D perhaps matches TRBD1 (6 bases). The CDR3 is 14 amino acids. The germline V gene encodes CDR1 ENHRY and CDR2 SYGVKD. In nucleotides, the CDR3 is TGTGCCATCGCACAAGAAACAGGGAACACTGAGGCTTTCTTT. Residues: CAIAQETGNTEAFF.